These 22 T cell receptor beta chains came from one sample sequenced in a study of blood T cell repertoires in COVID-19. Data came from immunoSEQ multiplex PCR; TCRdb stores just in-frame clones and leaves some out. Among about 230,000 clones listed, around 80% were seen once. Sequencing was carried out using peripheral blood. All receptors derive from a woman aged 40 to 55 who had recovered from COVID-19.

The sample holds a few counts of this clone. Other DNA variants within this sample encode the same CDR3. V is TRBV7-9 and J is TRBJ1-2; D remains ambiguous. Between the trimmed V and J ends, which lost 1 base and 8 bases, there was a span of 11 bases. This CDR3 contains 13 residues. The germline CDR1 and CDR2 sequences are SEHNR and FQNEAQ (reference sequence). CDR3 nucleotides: TGTGCCAGCAGCTTAGGGGAGGAACGGGGCTACACCTTC. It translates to CASSLGEERGYTF.

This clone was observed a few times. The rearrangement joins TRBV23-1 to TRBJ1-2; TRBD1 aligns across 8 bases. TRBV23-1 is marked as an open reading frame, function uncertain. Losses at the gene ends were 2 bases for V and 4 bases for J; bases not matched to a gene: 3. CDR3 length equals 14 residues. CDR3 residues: CASSQPGTGYGYTF. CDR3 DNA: TGCGCCAGCAGTCAACCCGGGACAGGCTATGGCTACACCTTC.

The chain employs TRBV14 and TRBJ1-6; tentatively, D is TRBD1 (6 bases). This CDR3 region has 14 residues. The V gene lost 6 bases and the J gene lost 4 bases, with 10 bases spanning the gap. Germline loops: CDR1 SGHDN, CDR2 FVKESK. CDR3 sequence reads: CASRRGGYNSPLHF. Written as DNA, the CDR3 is TGTGCCAGCAGACGAGGGGGATATAATTCACCCCTCCACTTT.

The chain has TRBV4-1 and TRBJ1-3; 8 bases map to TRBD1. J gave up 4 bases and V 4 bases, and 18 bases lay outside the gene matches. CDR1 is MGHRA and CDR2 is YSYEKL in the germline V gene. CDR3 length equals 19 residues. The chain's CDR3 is CASSLNSLSDRAPGNTIYF. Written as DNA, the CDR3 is TGCGCCAGCAGCCTAAACTCACTTTCGGACAGGGCCCCCGGAAACACCATATATTTT.

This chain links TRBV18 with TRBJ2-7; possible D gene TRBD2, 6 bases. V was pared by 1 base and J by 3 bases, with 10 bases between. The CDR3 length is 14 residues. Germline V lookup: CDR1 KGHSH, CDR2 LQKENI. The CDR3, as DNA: TGTGCCAGCTCACCACAGGGGACTGTCTACGAGCAGTACTTC. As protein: CASSPQGTVYEQYF.

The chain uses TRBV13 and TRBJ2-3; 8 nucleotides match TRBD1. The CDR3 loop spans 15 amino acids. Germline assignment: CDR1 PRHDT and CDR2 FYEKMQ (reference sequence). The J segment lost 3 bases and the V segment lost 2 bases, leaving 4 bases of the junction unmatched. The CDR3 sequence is CASSLNRGSTDTQYF. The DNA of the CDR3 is TGTGCCAGCAGCTTAAACAGGGGGAGTACAGATACGCAGTATTTT.

The CDR3 DNA reads TGTGCCAGCAGTCAGGGATTCGATCAGCCCCAGCATTTT. This gives the protein CASSQGFDQPQHF. The chain employs TRBV27 and TRBJ1-5, with D tentatively TRBD1 (5 bases). CDR3 length: 13 residues. Per the germline V gene, CDR1 is MNHEY and CDR2 is SMNVEV (reference sequence). Trimming shortened V by 5 bases and J by 5 bases, and 10 bases separated the two germline ends.

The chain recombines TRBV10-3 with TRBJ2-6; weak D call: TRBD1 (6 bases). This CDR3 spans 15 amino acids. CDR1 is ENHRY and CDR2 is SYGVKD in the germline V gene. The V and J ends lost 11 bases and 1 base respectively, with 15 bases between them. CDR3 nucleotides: TGTGCCGCCAGACAGGACGAGTCTGGGGCCAACGTCCTGACTTTC. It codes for CAARQDESGANVLTF.

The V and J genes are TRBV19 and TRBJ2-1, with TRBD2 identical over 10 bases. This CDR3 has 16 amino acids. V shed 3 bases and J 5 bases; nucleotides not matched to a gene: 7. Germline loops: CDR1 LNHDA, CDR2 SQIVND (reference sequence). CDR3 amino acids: CASSILFTSGDNEQFF. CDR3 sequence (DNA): TGTGCCAGTAGTATTCTGTTTACTAGCGGGGACAATGAGCAGTTCTTC.

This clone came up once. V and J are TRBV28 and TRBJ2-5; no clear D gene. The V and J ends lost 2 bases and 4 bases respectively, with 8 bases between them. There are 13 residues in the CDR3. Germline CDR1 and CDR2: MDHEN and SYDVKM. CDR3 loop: CASSLRGIETQYF. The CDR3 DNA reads TGTGCCAGCAGTTTAAGAGGCATAGAGACCCAGTACTTC.

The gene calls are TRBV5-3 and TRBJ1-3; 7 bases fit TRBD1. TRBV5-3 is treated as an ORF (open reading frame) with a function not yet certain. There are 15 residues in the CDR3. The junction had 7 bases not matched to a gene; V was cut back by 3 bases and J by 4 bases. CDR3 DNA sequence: TGTGCCAGAAGCTCGGGACAGTTGGGCGGAAACACCATATATTTT. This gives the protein CARSSGQLGGNTIYF.

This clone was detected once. CDR3 sequence (DNA): TGTGCCAGCAGTGAAAACAGTTACCAGCCCCAGCATTTT. This encodes CASSENSYQPQHF. This rearrangement joins TRBV6-1 to TRBJ1-5; no definite D call. The CDR3 extends over 13 amino acids. Between the trimmed V and J ends, which lost 2 bases and 7 bases, there was a span of 9 bases. CDR1 and CDR2 from the germline V gene are MNHNS and SASEGT.

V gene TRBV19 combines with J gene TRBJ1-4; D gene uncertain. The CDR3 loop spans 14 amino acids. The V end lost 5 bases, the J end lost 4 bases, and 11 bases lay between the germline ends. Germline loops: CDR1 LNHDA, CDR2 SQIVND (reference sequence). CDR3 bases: TGTGCCAGTAGTCAAACAGTCCATAATGAAAAACTGTTTTTT. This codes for CASSQTVHNEKLFF.

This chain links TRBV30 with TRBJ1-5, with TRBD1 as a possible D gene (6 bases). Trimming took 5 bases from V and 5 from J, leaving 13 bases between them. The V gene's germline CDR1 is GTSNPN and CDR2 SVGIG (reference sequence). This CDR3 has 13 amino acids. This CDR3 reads CAWGGGEYQPQHF. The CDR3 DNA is TGTGCCTGGGGGGGCGGGGAATATCAGCCCCAGCATTTT.

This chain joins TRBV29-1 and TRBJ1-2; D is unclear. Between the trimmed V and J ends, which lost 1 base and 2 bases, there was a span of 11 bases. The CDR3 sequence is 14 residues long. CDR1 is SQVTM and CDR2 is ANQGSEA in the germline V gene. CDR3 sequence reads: CSVEGGPVNYGYTF. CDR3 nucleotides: TGCAGCGTTGAAGGAGGTCCGGTGAACTATGGCTACACCTTC.

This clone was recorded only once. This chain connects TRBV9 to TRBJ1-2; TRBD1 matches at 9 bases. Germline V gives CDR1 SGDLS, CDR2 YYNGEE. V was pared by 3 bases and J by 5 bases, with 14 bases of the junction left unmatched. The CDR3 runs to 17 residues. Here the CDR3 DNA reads TGTGCCAGCAGCGCCCAAATTGGGGGACAGGGAGAGTATGGCTACACCTTC. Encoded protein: CASSAQIGGQGEYGYTF. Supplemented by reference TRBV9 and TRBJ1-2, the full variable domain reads DSGVTQTPKHLITATGQRVTLRCSPRSGDLSVYWYQQSLDQGLQFLIQYYNGEERAKGNILERFSAQQFPDLHSELNLSSLELGDSALYFCASSAQIGGQGEYGYTFGSGTRLTVV.

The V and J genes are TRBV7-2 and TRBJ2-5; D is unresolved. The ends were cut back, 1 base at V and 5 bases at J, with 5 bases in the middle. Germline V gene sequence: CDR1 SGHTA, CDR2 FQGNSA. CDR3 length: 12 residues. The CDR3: CASSLVLETQYF. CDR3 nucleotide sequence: TGTGCCAGCAGCTTAGTCCTGGAGACCCAGTACTTC. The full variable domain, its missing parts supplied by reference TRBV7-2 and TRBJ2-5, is GAGVSQSPSNKVTEKGKDVELRCDPISGHTALYWYRQSLGQGLEFLIYFQGNSAPDKSGLPSDRFSAERTGGSVSTLTIQRTQQEDSAVYLCASSLVLETQYFGPGTRLLVL.

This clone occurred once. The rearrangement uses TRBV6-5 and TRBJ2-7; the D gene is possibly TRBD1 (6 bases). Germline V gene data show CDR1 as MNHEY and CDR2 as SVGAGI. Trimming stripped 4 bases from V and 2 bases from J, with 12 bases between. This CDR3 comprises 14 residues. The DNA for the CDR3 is TGTGCCAGCAGTTTAACAGGGTCGACCTACGAGCAGTACTTC. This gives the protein CASSLTGSTYEQYF.

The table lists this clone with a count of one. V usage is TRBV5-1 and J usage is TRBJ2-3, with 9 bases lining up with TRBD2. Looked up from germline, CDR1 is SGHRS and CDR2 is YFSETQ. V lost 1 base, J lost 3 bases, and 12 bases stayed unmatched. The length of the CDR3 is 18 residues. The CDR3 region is CASSLNVRGGAGTDTQYF. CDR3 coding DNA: TGCGCCAGCAGCTTGAATGTGCGCGGGGGGGCCGGGACAGATACGCAGTATTTT.

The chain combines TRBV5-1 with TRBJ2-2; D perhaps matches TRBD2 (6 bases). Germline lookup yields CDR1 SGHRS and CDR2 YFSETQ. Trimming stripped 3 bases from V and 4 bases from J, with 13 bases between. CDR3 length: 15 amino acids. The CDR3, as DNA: TGCGCCAGCAGCTCCTTCGTGGGGGGCACCGGGGAGCTGTTTTTT. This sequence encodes CASSSFVGGTGELFF.

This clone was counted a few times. The CDR3 reads CASSTTTVNYGYTF. CDR3 in DNA: TGTGCCAGCAGCACCACGACAGTTAACTATGGCTACACCTTC. This chain joins TRBV3-1 (or the pseudogene TRBV3-2) and TRBJ1-2; D possibly corresponds to TRBD1 (5 bases). This CDR3 is built from 14 residues. Trimming removed 5 bases at V and 1 base at J, with 11 bases between. Per the germline V gene, CDR1 is LGHDT and CDR2 is YNNKEL (reference sequence).

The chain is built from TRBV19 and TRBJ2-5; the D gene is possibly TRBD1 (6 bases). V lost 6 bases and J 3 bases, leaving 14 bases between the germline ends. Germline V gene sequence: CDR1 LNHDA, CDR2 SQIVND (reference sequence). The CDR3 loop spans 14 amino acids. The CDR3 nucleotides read TGTGCCAGTAGCGAAACAGGGTCTAAAGAGACCCAGTACTTC. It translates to CASSETGSKETQYF.